This TCR beta chain derives from a study of blood T cell repertoires in COVID-19. Clones were sequenced by immunoSEQ multiplex PCR, and TCRdb holds only the in-frame ones, with some missing. Among roughly 65,000 clones, 60% to 85% were seen once, and the ten largest hold approximately 17%. This TCR came from a man in his fifties or sixties with acute or convalescent COVID-19. Sample: peripheral blood.

The CDR3 region has the DNA TGTGCCAGCAGCTTAGGTGCGGGATCTAGCACAGATACGCAGTATTTT. Translation gives CASSLGAGSSTDTQYF. This sequence joins TRBV7-6 and TRBJ2-3; D possibly corresponds to TRBD2 (6 bases). CDR3 length equals 16 residues. In germline, CDR1 is SGHVS, CDR2 FNYEAQ. The ends were cut back, 1 base at V and 0 bases at J, with 11 bases in the middle.